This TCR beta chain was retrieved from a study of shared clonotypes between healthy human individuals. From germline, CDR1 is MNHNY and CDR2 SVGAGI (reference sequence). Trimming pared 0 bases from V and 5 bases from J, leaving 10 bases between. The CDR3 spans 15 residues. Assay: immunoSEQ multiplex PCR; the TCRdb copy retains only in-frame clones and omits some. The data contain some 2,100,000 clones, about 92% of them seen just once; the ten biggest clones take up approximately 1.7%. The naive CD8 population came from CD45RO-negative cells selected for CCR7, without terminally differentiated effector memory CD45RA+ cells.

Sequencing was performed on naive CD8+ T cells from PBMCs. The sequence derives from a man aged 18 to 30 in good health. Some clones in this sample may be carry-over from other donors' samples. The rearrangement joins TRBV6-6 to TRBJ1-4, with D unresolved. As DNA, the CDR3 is TGTGCCAGCAGTTACTCGGACGGTTCAAATGAAAAACTGTTTTTT. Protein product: CASSYSDGSNEKLFF.